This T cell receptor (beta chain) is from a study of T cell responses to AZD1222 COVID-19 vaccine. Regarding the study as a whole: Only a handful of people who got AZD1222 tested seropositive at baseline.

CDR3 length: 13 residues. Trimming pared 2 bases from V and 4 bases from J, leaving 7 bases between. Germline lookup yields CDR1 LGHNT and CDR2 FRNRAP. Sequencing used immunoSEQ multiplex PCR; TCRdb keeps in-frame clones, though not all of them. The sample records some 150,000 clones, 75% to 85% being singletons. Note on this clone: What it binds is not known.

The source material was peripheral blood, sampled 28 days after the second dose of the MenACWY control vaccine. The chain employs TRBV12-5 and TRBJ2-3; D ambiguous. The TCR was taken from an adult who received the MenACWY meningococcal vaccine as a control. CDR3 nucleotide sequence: TGTGCTAGTGGTTTGCTTATGGCAGATACGCAGTATTTT. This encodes CASGLLMADTQYF.